Shown below are 23 T cell receptor beta chains from a single sample sequenced in a study of blood T cell repertoires in COVID-19 (dated by TCRdb to 2019 to 2021). To prepare the library, the immunoSEQ multiplex PCR assay was applied. TCRdb re-hosts the immuneACCESS table, in-frame sequences only. Its copies lack some clones; in the studies checked, an unresolved V gene accounts for under half of them, and the cause for the rest is not known. The sample table lists 120,000 to 150,000 clones, more than 75% of them with a count of one. Of the sample, roughly 4.3% falls within the top ten clones. Material for sequencing was peripheral blood. The receptor set was obtained from a man aged 60 to 69 with acute or convalescent COVID-19.

The chain has TRBV5-4 and TRBJ2-3; the match to TRBD1 covers 10 bases. CDR1 and CDR2 (germline): SGHNT, YYREEE (reference sequence). This CDR3 comprises 16 residues. J lost 1 base, V lost 3 bases, and 5 bases had no gene match. The CDR3 sequence: CASSSAGTGGTDTQYF. In nucleotides, the CDR3 is TGTGCCAGCAGCTCCGCCGGGACAGGGGGCACAGATACGCAGTATTTT.

Only a few counts were recorded for this clone. The CDR3 is CATSDKTVWATEAFF. The CDR3 nucleotides are TGTGCCACCAGTGACAAAACAGTTTGGGCCACTGAAGCTTTCTTT. V usage is TRBV24-1 and J usage is TRBJ1-1; D uncertain. V lost 4 bases and J 4 bases, leaving 15 bases between the germline ends. Germline V lookup: CDR1 KGHDR, CDR2 SFDVKD. This CDR3 spans 15 amino acids.

This clone was observed a handful of times. J is TRBJ2-2 and V is TRBV19; 9 nucleotides align to TRBD2. After removal of 5 bases from V and 4 bases from J, the junction contained 11 bases not matched to a gene. CDR3 length: 17 residues. Germline V CDR1 and CDR2: LNHDA, SQIVND (reference sequence). This chain's CDR3 is CASSGTGGRDPTGELFF. The CDR3 region has the DNA TGTGCCAGTAGTGGTACTGGCGGGAGGGACCCCACCGGGGAGCTGTTTTTT.

A single count supports this clone. The V call is TRBV6-5, the J call TRBJ1-4; 9 bases line up with TRBD1. In germline, CDR1 is MNHEY, CDR2 SVGAGI. This CDR3 is built from 15 residues. With V trimmed by 2 bases and J by 7 bases, 5 bases remained unmatched. DNA of the CDR3: TGTGCCAGCAGTTACGACGGGACAGGGCCTGAAAAACTGTTTTTT. It yields the protein CASSYDGTGPEKLFF.

The chain carries TRBV2 and TRBJ2-7; TRBD2 agrees at 9 bases. The germline CDR1 and CDR2 sequences are SNHLY and FYNNEI. The CDR3 extends over 15 amino acids. V shed 2 bases, J shed 2 bases, and the junction held 4 bases outside the gene matches. CDR3 sequence reads: CASSETERGAYEQYF. Here the CDR3 DNA reads TGTGCCAGCAGTGAAACGGAGCGGGGGGCCTACGAGCAGTACTTC.

CDR3 coding DNA: TGTGCCAGCAGCCTCCGACAGGGACGGAATGAGCAGTTCTTC. Its protein product is CASSLRQGRNEQFF. The V gene is TRBV7-2, the J gene TRBJ2-1; 7 bases agree with TRBD1. The CDR3 covers 14 residues. Looked up from germline, CDR1 is SGHTA and CDR2 is FQGNSA. V trimming: 5 bases; J trimming: 7 bases; junction bases outside the gene matches: 8.

The J gene is TRBJ2-3, the V gene TRBV5-1; 7 bases match TRBD2. J lost 2 bases, V lost 5 bases, and 11 bases had no gene match. This CDR3 is 16 amino acids long. CDR1 is SGHRS and CDR2 is YFSETQ in the germline V gene. In DNA form, the CDR3 reads TGCGCCAGCAGTTCAATTGGGGGGAGGGCCACAGATACGCAGTATTTT. Its protein product is CASSSIGGRATDTQYF.

This sequence joins TRBV2 and TRBJ1-1; no firm D call. V was pared by 5 bases and J by 3 bases, with 10 bases between. CDR1 is SNHLY, CDR2 FYNNEI, per germline. The CDR3 is made up of 13 amino acids. The CDR3 DNA is TGTGCCAGCAGTCGGACTCGGGACACTGAAGCTTTCTTT. This encodes CASSRTRDTEAFF.

The CDR3 nucleotides read TGTGCCAGCAGTTCCGCTAGCGGGCGCACAGATACGCAGTATTTT. Protein product: CASSSASGRTDTQYF. The chain recombines TRBV27 with TRBJ2-3; the match to TRBD2 covers 8 bases. The germline V gene encodes CDR1 MNHEY and CDR2 SMNVEV (reference sequence). J gave up 1 base and V 4 bases, and 4 bases lay outside the gene matches. The CDR3 sequence is 15 residues long.

V gene TRBV28 combines with J gene TRBJ1-2; D not certain. This CDR3 is 15 amino acids long. Germline CDR1 reads MDHEN; CDR2 reads SYDVKM. Deletions cut 5 bases from V and 6 bases from J, with 19 bases between. The CDR3 spells CASSPSPRQWDGYTF. The CDR3 coding sequence is TGTGCCAGCAGTCCCTCCCCTAGGCAGTGGGATGGCTACACCTTC.

Only one count was recorded for this clone. The genes are TRBV19 and TRBJ1-5; 8 bases map to TRBD1. Germline loops: CDR1 LNHDA, CDR2 SQIVND (reference sequence). V was clipped by 7 bases and J by 5 bases; unmatched bases: 4. This CDR3 is built from 13 residues. The CDR3 DNA reads as TGTGCCAGTACTGGACAGGGAGATCAGCCCCAGCATTTT. Translating gives CASTGQGDQPQHF. The variable domain in full, completed from reference TRBV19 and TRBJ1-5, reads DGGITQSPKYLFRKEGQNVTLSCEQNLNHDAMYWYRQDPGQGLRLIYYSQIVNDFQKGDIAEGYSVSREKKESFPLTVTSAQKNPTAFYLCASTGQGDQPQHFGDGTRLSIL.

The J gene is TRBJ2-1, the V gene TRBV3-1 (or the pseudogene TRBV3-2); 7 bases line up with TRBD2. The J segment lost 8 bases and the V segment lost 6 bases, leaving 13 bases of the junction unmatched. There are 15 residues in the CDR3. Germline values: CDR1 LGHDT, CDR2 YNNKEL (reference sequence). CDR3 nucleotides: TGTGCCAGCAGTCTTGGGGGAGCGGGGAGGGATGAGCAGTTCTTC. Its translation is CASSLGGAGRDEQFF.

This clone was detected only a few times. The CDR3 is CATAERLAPTGELFF. The CDR3, as DNA: TGTGCCACCGCCGAGAGACTAGCTCCTACCGGGGAGCTGTTTTTT. The chain has TRBV18 and TRBJ2-2, with 7 bases that match TRBD2. V dropped 10 bases and J dropped 5; count of bases not matched to a gene: 13. Looked up from germline, CDR1 is KGHSH and CDR2 is LQKENI. This CDR3 has 15 amino acids. Drawing the rest from reference TRBV18 and TRBJ2-2, the complete variable domain is NAGVMQNPRHLVRRRGQEARLRCSPMKGHSHVYWYRQLPEEGLKFMVYLQKENIIDESGMPKERFSAEFPKEGPSILRIQQVVRGDSAAYFCATAERLAPTGELFFGEGSRLTVL.

The V and J genes are TRBV6-2 or TRBV6-3 and TRBJ1-1; D is uncertain. The germline gives CDR1 MNHEY, CDR2 SVGEGT. CDR3 length: 11 residues. With 4 bases removed from V and 6 bases from J, the gap between germline ends came to 6 bases. CDR3 sequence: CASSSRAEAFF. The CDR3 DNA reads TGTGCCAGCAGTTCTCGGGCTGAAGCTTTCTTT.

This chain links TRBV2 with TRBJ2-5, with D tentatively TRBD2 (6 bases). This CDR3 has 12 residues. Germline V lookup: CDR1 SNHLY, CDR2 FYNNEI. Trimming removed 6 bases at V and 4 bases at J, with 9 bases between. The CDR3 DNA follows: TGTGCCAGCAGCTACGGGGGAGAGACCCAGTACTTC. It specifies CASSYGGETQYF.

The chain carries TRBV15 and TRBJ2-5; the D gene is possibly TRBD1 (5 bases). Deletions cut 4 bases from V and 2 bases from J, with 8 bases between. This CDR3 has 13 residues. The germline CDR1 and CDR2 sequences are LNHNV and YYDKDF (reference sequence). The CDR3 protein is CATSTTAQETQYF. The CDR3 DNA is TGTGCCACCAGCACGACAGCTCAAGAGACCCAGTACTTC.

This clone was seen a handful of times. The J gene is TRBJ1-5, the V gene TRBV7-2, with no clear D. Germline lookup yields CDR1 SGHTA and CDR2 FQGNSA. The CDR3 loop spans 13 amino acids. V lost 3 bases to trimming and J lost 2 bases, with 5 bases between them. The CDR3 is CASSFYGNQPQHF. CDR3 DNA sequence: TGTGCCAGCAGCTTTTATGGCAATCAGCCCCAGCATTTT.

The CDR3 loop is CASSLRRRVEAEAFF. CDR3 sequence (DNA): TGTGCCAGCAGTCTACGGCGCAGGGTCGAAGCTGAAGCTTTCTTT. The V gene is TRBV27, the J gene TRBJ1-1, with D possibly being TRBD1 (5 bases). The V and J ends lost 5 bases and 6 bases respectively, with 19 bases between them. This CDR3 spans 15 amino acids. The germline gives CDR1 MNHEY, CDR2 SMNVEV (reference sequence).

This rearrangement joins TRBV3-1 (or the pseudogene TRBV3-2) to TRBJ2-5; TRBD2 matches at 11 bases. There are 17 residues in the CDR3. Germline lookup yields CDR1 LGHDT and CDR2 YNNKEL (reference sequence). Losses at the gene ends were 3 bases for V and 5 bases for J; bases not matched to a gene: 11. CDR3 region: CASSHGDGTSGWETQYF. The CDR3 DNA sequence: TGTGCCAGCAGCCATGGGGACGGGACTAGCGGTTGGGAGACCCAGTACTTC.

The chain has TRBV4-1 and TRBJ2-6; D is ambiguous. The CDR3 spans 17 residues. Germline CDR1 and CDR2: MGHRA and YSYEKL. V lost 1 base and J lost 1, with 11 bases in between. This chain's CDR3 is CASSQGAPRSGANVLTF. In DNA, the CDR3 is TGCGCCAGCAGCCAAGGAGCCCCTAGGTCTGGGGCCAACGTCCTGACTTTC.

The chain has TRBV4-1 and TRBJ2-7; TRBD1 agrees at 8 bases. Germline V gives CDR1 MGHRA, CDR2 YSYEKL. J gave up 2 bases and V 1 base, and 7 bases lay outside the gene matches. The length of the CDR3 is 16 residues. The CDR3 nucleotides are TGCGCCAGCAGCCAAGCCTCCCAGGGGGCCACCTACGAGCAGTACTTC. The encoded protein is CASSQASQGATYEQYF.

This clone was counted ten times or more. The genes are TRBV6-4 and TRBJ2-3, with 10 bases aligning to TRBD2. Germline CDR1 reads MRHNA; CDR2 reads SNTAGT. The junction had 5 bases not matched to a gene; V was cut back by 2 bases and J by 3 bases. This CDR3 region has 16 residues. The CDR3 nucleotides read TGTGCCAGCAGTGACCAAGCGGGAGGGCCAACAGATACGCAGTATTTT. Translation gives CASSDQAGGPTDTQYF.

The chain couples TRBV5-5 to TRBJ2-1; D perhaps matches TRBD2 (6 bases). V dropped 4 bases and J dropped 6 bases, with 14 bases sitting between them. Germline CDR1 and CDR2: SGHKS and YYEKEE (reference sequence). The CDR3 spans 14 residues. As DNA, the CDR3 is TGTGCCAGCAGCGCTATTAGCGGAAGCAATGAGCAGTTCTTC. Protein product: CASSAISGSNEQFF.